The 30 T cell receptor beta chains reported below all come from one sample, sequenced in a study of blood T cell repertoires in COVID-19. Using immunoSEQ multiplex PCR, the repertoire was profiled, and TCRdb retains in-frame clones only, with some absent. The table includes some 170,000 clones, 81% detected once. The sequencing sample was made of peripheral blood. Receptor source: a man in his fifties or sixties with active or convalescent COVID-19.

In its sample, this clone was seen a few times. V and J are TRBV5-5 and TRBJ1-3, with a possible D match to TRBD1 (6 bases). The CDR3 is 17 amino acids. Trimming removed 4 bases at V and 1 base at J, with 18 bases between. Germline CDR1 SGHKS, CDR2 YYEKEE (reference sequence). CDR3 amino acids: CASSITGTTISGNTIYF. CDR3 DNA sequence: TGTGCCAGCAGCATAACAGGGACAACGATATCTGGAAACACCATATATTTT. Complete variable domain (other parts from reference TRBV5-5 and TRBJ1-3): DAGVTQSPTHLIKTRGQQVTLRCSPISGHKSVSWYQQVLGQGPQFIFQYYEKEERGRGNFPDRFSARQFPNYSSELNVNALLLGDSALYLCASSITGTTISGNTIYFGEGSWLTVV.

The gene calls are TRBV4-1 and TRBJ1-2, with D tentatively TRBD1 (6 bases). Trimming left V 0 bases short and J 4 bases short, with 12 bases between. Germline V CDR1 and CDR2: MGHRA, YSYEKL. The CDR3 sequence is 15 residues long. CDR3 DNA sequence: TGCGCCAGCAGCCAAGAACAGGGCTGGGGCTATGGCTACACCTTC. It encodes CASSQEQGWGYGYTF.

This clone is a singleton in its sample. V and J are TRBV19 and TRBJ2-3; D is possibly TRBD1 (6 bases). Trimming took 5 bases from V and 0 from J, leaving 15 bases between them. Germline V lookup: CDR1 LNHDA, CDR2 SQIVND (reference sequence). The CDR3 runs 16 residues. The DNA for the CDR3 is TGTGCCAGTAGTTTCGGACAGTTCACTAGCACAGATACGCAGTATTTT. As protein: CASSFGQFTSTDTQYF. The full variable domain, its missing parts supplied by reference TRBV19 and TRBJ2-3, is DGGITQSPKYLFRKEGQNVTLSCEQNLNHDAMYWYRQDPGQGLRLIYYSQIVNDFQKGDIAEGYSVSREKKESFPLTVTSAQKNPTAFYLCASSFGQFTSTDTQYFGPGTRLTVL.

V gene TRBV28 combines with J gene TRBJ1-5, with 10 bases that match TRBD1. J gave up 2 bases and V 2 bases, and 6 bases lay outside the gene matches. The CDR3 is 17 residues long. Looked up from germline, CDR1 is MDHEN and CDR2 is SYDVKM. CDR3 loop: CASSLVTGGMGNQPQHF. CDR3 bases: TGTGCCAGCAGTTTAGTGACAGGGGGCATGGGCAATCAGCCCCAGCATTTT.

The V call is TRBV27, the J call TRBJ1-6; 7 bases line up with TRBD1. V lost 5 bases, J lost 4 bases, and 8 bases stayed unmatched. The CDR3 spans 16 residues. The germline V gene encodes CDR1 MNHEY and CDR2 SMNVEV (reference sequence). This CDR3 reads CASSRQGNAYNSPLHF. CDR3 DNA sequence: TGTGCCAGCAGTCGACAGGGTAACGCTTATAATTCACCCCTCCACTTT.

This clone has a handful of counts. The genes are TRBV6-6 and TRBJ2-5, with 7 bases identical to TRBD1. The germline V gene has CDR1 MNHNY and CDR2 SVGAGI (reference sequence). V trimming: 2 bases; J trimming: 3 bases; junction bases outside the gene matches: 3. There are 14 residues in the CDR3. The CDR3 region has the DNA TGTGCCAGCAGTTACGGAGACAGGGAAGAGACCCAGTACTTC. It specifies CASSYGDREETQYF.

This clone has just a few counts. The chain recombines TRBV9 with TRBJ2-1, with D perhaps TRBD1 (5 bases). The CDR3 length is 16 residues. V was clipped by 0 bases and J by 5 bases, with 15 bases between them. CDR1 and CDR2 (germline): SGDLS, YYNGEE. The CDR3: CASSVDLLRQNNEQFF. The CDR3 DNA is TGTGCCAGCAGCGTAGACCTCCTCCGACAGAACAATGAGCAGTTCTTC.

This chain uses TRBV9 with TRBJ1-2; D call uncertain. Germline V lookup: CDR1 SGDLS, CDR2 YYNGEE. V gave up 1 base and J gave up 1 base, with 2 bases separating them. The CDR3 consists of 12 residues. The CDR3 sequence: CASSVHNYGYTF. In DNA, the CDR3 is TGTGCCAGCAGCGTACATAACTATGGCTACACCTTC.

This chain uses TRBV21-1 with TRBJ2-7; TRBD1 is the table's D call and was not checked against the DNA. TRBV21-1 is termed a pseudogene. The CDR3 length is 14 residues. The CDR3 nucleotides read TGTGCCAGCAGCAAGACAGGGGGATCGTACGAGCAGTACTTC. This encodes CASSKTGGSYEQYF.

This clone has only a few counts. The gene calls are TRBV7-9 and TRBJ1-1; the match to TRBD1 covers 8 bases. Germline assignment: CDR1 SEHNR and CDR2 FQNEAQ (reference sequence). V dropped 1 base and J dropped 1; count of bases not matched to a gene: 5. The CDR3 runs 16 residues. DNA of the CDR3: TGTGCCAGCAGCTTAGGAGCCGGGACAGGGAACACTGAAGCTTTCTTT. It translates to CASSLGAGTGNTEAFF.

This sequence joins TRBV27 and TRBJ2-1; TRBD2 agrees at 12 bases. This CDR3 has 19 residues. With V trimmed by 1 base and J by 0 bases, 7 bases remained unmatched. Germline V gene data show CDR1 as MNHEY and CDR2 as SMNVEV (reference sequence). Written as DNA, the CDR3 is TGTGCCAGCAGTTTATTGGGACTAGCGGGCTTGAGCTCCTACAATGAGCAGTTCTTC. Translated: CASSLLGLAGLSSYNEQFF.

The chain has TRBV7-2 and TRBJ1-4; D perhaps matches TRBD1 (5 bases). Trimming took off 2 bases at V and 1 base at J, with 8 bases between the two ends. Germline CDR1 and CDR2: SGHTA and FQGNSA. CDR3 size: 15 residues. CDR3 bases: TGTGCCAGCAGCTTACGGGGGGGAACTAATGAAAAACTGTTTTTT. This gives the protein CASSLRGGTNEKLFF.

The J gene is TRBJ2-2, the V gene TRBV7-7, with 7 bases fitting TRBD1. This CDR3 has 15 residues. Looked up from germline, CDR1 is SSHAT and CDR2 is FNYEAQ (reference sequence). Germline trimming cut 4 bases from V and 0 bases from J; bases unmatched to any gene: 2. DNA for the CDR3: TGTGCCAGCAGCTCGGACAGGCCGAACACCGGGGAGCTGTTTTTT. This sequence encodes CASSSDRPNTGELFF.

This clone was seen a handful of times. The rearrangement joins TRBV12-3 or TRBV12-4 to TRBJ1-5; TRBD1 might be the D (5 bases). Between the trimmed V and J ends, which lost 6 bases and 7 bases, there was a span of 13 bases. The CDR3 covers 13 residues. The CDR3 region has the DNA TGTGCCAGCAGGGAGAGCCCAGGGCAGCCCCAGCATTTT. Translation gives CASRESPGQPQHF.

V gene TRBV5-1 combines with J gene TRBJ1-1; D is possibly TRBD1 (6 bases). Germline V gene lookup returns CDR1 SGHRS and CDR2 YFSETQ. The CDR3 extends over 14 amino acids. V gave up 2 bases and J gave up 5 bases, with 13 bases separating them. CDR3 nucleotides: TGCGCCAGCAGCTTCGGGGGGGCGCTTACTGAAGCTTTCTTT. Its translation: CASSFGGALTEAFF.

This clone was counted a few times. V usage is TRBV11-2 and J usage is TRBJ2-2; 7 positions match TRBD1. V trimming: 5 bases; J trimming: 6 bases; junction bases outside the gene matches: 15. The CDR3 is 17 residues long. Germline CDR1 reads SGHAT; CDR2 reads FQNNGV. CDR3 protein: CASSPRLRAGGAGELFF. The CDR3 DNA sequence: TGTGCCAGCAGCCCCCGACTGCGGGCAGGGGGTGCCGGGGAGCTGTTTTTT.

The rearrangement uses TRBV15 and TRBJ1-6, with TRBD1 as a possible D gene (6 bases). CDR3 length: 14 amino acids. With 1 base removed from V and 7 bases from J, the gap between germline ends came to 8 bases. CDR1 and CDR2 from the germline V gene are LNHNV and YYDKDF (reference sequence). The CDR3 DNA follows: TGTGCCACCAGCAGAGCGCAGGGGAATTCACCCCTCCACTTT. Protein product: CATSRAQGNSPLHF. The full variable domain, with the rest looked up from reference TRBV15 and TRBJ1-6, is DAMVIQNPRYQVTQFGKPVTLSCSQTLNHNVMYWYQQKSSQAPKLLFHYYDKDFNNEADTPDNFQSRRPNTSFCFLDIRSPGLGDTAMYLCATSRAQGNSPLHFGNGTRLTVT.

This chain links TRBV19 with TRBJ2-5, with 10 nucleotides matching TRBD1. CDR1 is LNHDA, CDR2 SQIVND, per germline (reference sequence). Losses at the gene ends were 3 bases for V and 5 bases for J; bases not matched to a gene: 6. The CDR3 runs 15 residues. DNA of the CDR3: TGTGCCAGTAGTATCCGGACAGGGGGGTGGGAGACCCAGTACTTC. The encoded protein is CASSIRTGGWETQYF.

The chain couples TRBV3-1 (or the pseudogene TRBV3-2) to TRBJ2-1, with 14 bases lining up with TRBD2. The V segment lost 3 bases and the J segment 8 bases; nucleotides outside the gene matches: 3. The length of the CDR3 is 15 residues. The V gene's germline CDR1 is LGHDT and CDR2 YNNKEL (reference sequence). The CDR3 loop reads CASSQGLAGVHEQFF. The CDR3 nucleotides read TGTGCCAGCAGCCAGGGACTAGCGGGAGTCCATGAGCAGTTCTTC.

CDR3 in amino acids: CATSDKGQGGEQYF. The CDR3 DNA follows: TGTGCCACCAGTGATAAGGGACAGGGGGGCGAGCAGTACTTC. The rearrangement joins TRBV24-1 to TRBJ2-7; TRBD1 matches at 11 bases. The CDR3 covers 14 residues. V shed 3 bases and J 6 bases; nucleotides not matched to a gene: 3. CDR1 is KGHDR, CDR2 SFDVKD, per germline.

The chain is built from TRBV10-3 and TRBJ1-3, with D possibly being TRBD1 (6 bases). This CDR3 contains 14 residues. Germline loops: CDR1 ENHRY, CDR2 SYGVKD. Trimming took 3 bases from V and 8 from J, leaving 14 bases between them. The CDR3 DNA sequence: TGTGCCATCAGTGACGGCAGGGGAGTGGACACCATATATTTT. As protein: CAISDGRGVDTIYF.

Only one count was recorded for this clone. The same CDR3 is also encoded by other DNA sequences in this sample. The chain has TRBV6-5 and TRBJ1-3; a possible D gene is TRBD1 (5 bases). This CDR3 contains 13 residues. The germline V and J ends were trimmed by 5 bases and 4 bases, with 9 bases remaining between them. Germline V CDR1 and CDR2: MNHEY, SVGAGI. The CDR3 DNA sequence: TGTGCCAGCAGTCGGGGGTCCGGAAACACCATATATTTT. Translation gives CASSRGSGNTIYF.

The chain joins TRBV18 to TRBJ2-1; 7 bases map to TRBD1. This CDR3 has 18 amino acids. CDR1 and CDR2 from the germline V gene are KGHSH and LQKENI. The V segment lost 2 bases and the J segment 3 bases; nucleotides outside the gene matches: 13. In DNA, the CDR3 is TGTGCCAGCTCACCATCGGGACAGACGCAAACTTACTACAATGAGCAGTTCTTC. Residues: CASSPSGQTQTYYNEQFF.

This clone came up a few times. The chain recombines TRBV7-2 with TRBJ2-7; TRBD2 is a possible D gene (5 bases). V was cut by 5 bases and J by 2 bases, with 10 bases left in between. Germline values: CDR1 SGHTA, CDR2 FQGNSA. CDR3 length equals 13 residues. For the CDR3, the DNA is TGTGCCAGCAGCGTTAGCGAACCCTACGAGCAGTACTTC. Residues: CASSVSEPYEQYF.

The J gene is TRBJ1-6, the V gene TRBV9, with 7 bases identical to TRBD1. Germline V gene lookup returns CDR1 SGDLS and CDR2 YYNGEE. V dropped 4 bases and J dropped 6; count of bases not matched to a gene: 7. This CDR3 has 15 residues. The DNA for the CDR3 is TGTGCCAGCAGCCCGGACAGGATACTTAATTCACCCCTCCACTTT. This translates into CASSPDRILNSPLHF.

The CDR3 DNA reads as TGTGCCAGCTCACCAGGGAGCGCAGATACGCAGTATTTT. Amino acid sequence: CASSPGSADTQYF. The chain employs TRBV18 and TRBJ2-3; possibly TRBD2 for D (5 bases). Germline V gives CDR1 KGHSH, CDR2 LQKENI. Trimming shortened V by 2 bases and J by 4 bases, and 7 bases separated the two germline ends. This CDR3 has 13 amino acids. The variable domain in full, with the rest retrieved from reference TRBV18 and TRBJ2-3, is NAGVMQNPRHLVRRRGQEARLRCSPMKGHSHVYWYRQLPEEGLKFMVYLQKENIIDESGMPKERFSAEFPKEGPSILRIQQVVRGDSAAYFCASSPGSADTQYFGPGTRLTVL.

V and J are TRBV18 and TRBJ1-1; no definite D call. Trimming cost V 8 bases and J 1 base, with 11 bases left between them. This CDR3 contains 13 residues. Germline values: CDR1 KGHSH, CDR2 LQKENI. The CDR3: CASQFTANTEAFF. As DNA, the CDR3 is TGTGCCAGCCAATTCACAGCGAACACTGAAGCTTTCTTT. The full variable domain, with the rest looked up from reference TRBV18 and TRBJ1-1, is NAGVMQNPRHLVRRRGQEARLRCSPMKGHSHVYWYRQLPEEGLKFMVYLQKENIIDESGMPKERFSAEFPKEGPSILRIQQVVRGDSAAYFCASQFTANTEAFFGQGTRLTVV.

The chain couples TRBV3-1 (or the pseudogene TRBV3-2) to TRBJ2-7; 11 bases map to TRBD2. V shed 1 base, J shed 3 bases, and the junction held 2 bases outside the gene matches. CDR3 length equals 15 residues. Germline V gene data show CDR1 as LGHDT and CDR2 as YNNKEL (reference sequence). CDR3 in amino acids: CASSQATSGGYEQYF. The CDR3 DNA is TGTGCCAGCAGCCAAGCTACTAGCGGGGGCTACGAGCAGTACTTC.

The chain uses TRBV5-1 and TRBJ2-2; 7 bases are shared with TRBD2. The CDR3 contains 14 residues. Germline V gene data show CDR1 as SGHRS and CDR2 as YFSETQ. V was clipped by 4 bases and J by 5 bases; unmatched bases: 5. The CDR3 protein is CASSPPGLTGELFF. The CDR3 DNA reads as TGCGCCAGCAGCCCTCCGGGACTAACCGGGGAGCTGTTTTTT.

This chain uses TRBV7-6 with TRBJ2-5, with D uncertain. In germline, CDR1 is SGHVS, CDR2 FNYEAQ. V shed 0 bases and J shed 3 bases, with 2 bases lying between them. The CDR3 extends over 12 amino acids. The CDR3 loop reads CASSLAEETQYF. The CDR3 DNA sequence: TGTGCCAGCAGCTTAGCCGAAGAGACCCAGTACTTC.